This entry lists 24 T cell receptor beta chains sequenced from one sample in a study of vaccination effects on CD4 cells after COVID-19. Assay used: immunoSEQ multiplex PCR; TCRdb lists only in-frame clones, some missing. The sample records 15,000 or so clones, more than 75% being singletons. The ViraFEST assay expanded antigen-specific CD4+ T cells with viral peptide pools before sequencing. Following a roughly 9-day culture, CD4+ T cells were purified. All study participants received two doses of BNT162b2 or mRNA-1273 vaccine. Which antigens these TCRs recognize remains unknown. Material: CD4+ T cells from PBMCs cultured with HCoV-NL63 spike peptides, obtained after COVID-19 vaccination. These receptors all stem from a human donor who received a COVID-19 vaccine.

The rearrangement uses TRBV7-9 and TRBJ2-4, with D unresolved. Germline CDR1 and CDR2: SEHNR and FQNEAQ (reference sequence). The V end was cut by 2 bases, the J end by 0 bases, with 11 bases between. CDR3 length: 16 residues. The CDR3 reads CASSLSTVIAKNIQYF. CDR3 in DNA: TGTGCCAGCAGCTTATCCACAGTCATAGCCAAAAACATTCAGTACTTC.

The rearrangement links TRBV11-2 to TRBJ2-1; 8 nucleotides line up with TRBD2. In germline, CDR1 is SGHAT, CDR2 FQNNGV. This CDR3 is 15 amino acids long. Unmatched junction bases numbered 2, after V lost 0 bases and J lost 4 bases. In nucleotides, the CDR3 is TGTGCCAGCAGCTTAGACCGGGGGGGTTACAATGAGCAGTTCTTC. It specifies CASSLDRGGYNEQFF.

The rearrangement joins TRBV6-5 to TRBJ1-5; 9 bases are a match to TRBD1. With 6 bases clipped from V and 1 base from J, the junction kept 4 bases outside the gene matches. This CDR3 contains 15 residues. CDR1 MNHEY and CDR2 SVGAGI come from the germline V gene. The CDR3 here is CASRGQGGSNQPQHF. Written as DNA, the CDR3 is TGTGCCAGCAGGGGACAGGGAGGGAGCAATCAGCCCCAGCATTTT.

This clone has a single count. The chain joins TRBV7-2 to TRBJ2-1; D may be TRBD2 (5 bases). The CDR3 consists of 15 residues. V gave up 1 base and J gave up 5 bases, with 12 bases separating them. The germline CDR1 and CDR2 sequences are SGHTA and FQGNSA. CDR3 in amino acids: CASSLEGKRNNEQFF. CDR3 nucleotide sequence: TGTGCCAGCAGCTTAGAGGGTAAGCGGAACAATGAGCAGTTCTTC.

CDR3 loop: CASSQDSGSNTEAFF. CDR3 DNA: TGCGCCAGCAGCCAAGATTCAGGGTCGAACACTGAAGCTTTCTTT. This chain links TRBV4-1 with TRBJ1-1; a possible D gene is TRBD1 (5 bases). V was trimmed by 0 bases and J by 1 base, leaving 9 bases between them. Germline CDR1 reads MGHRA; CDR2 reads YSYEKL. CDR3 size: 15 residues.

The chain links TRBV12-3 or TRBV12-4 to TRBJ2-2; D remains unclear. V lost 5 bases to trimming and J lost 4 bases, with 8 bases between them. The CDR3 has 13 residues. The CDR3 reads CASSPRPTGELFF. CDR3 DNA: TGTGCCAGCAGTCCGCGTCCCACCGGGGAGCTGTTTTTT.

CDR3 nucleotide sequence: TGTGCCAGCAGACTGTGGGGCGGTGGCGACAATTCACCCCTCCACTTT. As protein: CASRLWGGGDNSPLHF. V and J are TRBV28 and TRBJ1-6; D is possibly TRBD1 (5 bases). Trimming stripped 6 bases from V and 7 bases from J, with 19 bases between. The CDR3 is 16 amino acids. The germline CDR1 and CDR2 sequences are MDHEN and SYDVKM.

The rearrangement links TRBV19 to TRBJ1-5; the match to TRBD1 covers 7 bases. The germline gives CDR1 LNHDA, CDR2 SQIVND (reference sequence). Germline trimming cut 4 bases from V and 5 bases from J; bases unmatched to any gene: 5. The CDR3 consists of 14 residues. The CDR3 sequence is CASSKGQRDQPQHF. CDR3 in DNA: TGTGCCAGTAGTAAGGGACAGAGAGATCAGCCCCAGCATTTT.

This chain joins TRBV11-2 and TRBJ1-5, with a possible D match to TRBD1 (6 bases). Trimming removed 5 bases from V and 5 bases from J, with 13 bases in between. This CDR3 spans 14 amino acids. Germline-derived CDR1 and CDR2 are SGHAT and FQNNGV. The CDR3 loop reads CASSPWDIDQPQHF. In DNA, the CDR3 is TGTGCCAGCAGCCCCTGGGACATTGATCAGCCCCAGCATTTT.

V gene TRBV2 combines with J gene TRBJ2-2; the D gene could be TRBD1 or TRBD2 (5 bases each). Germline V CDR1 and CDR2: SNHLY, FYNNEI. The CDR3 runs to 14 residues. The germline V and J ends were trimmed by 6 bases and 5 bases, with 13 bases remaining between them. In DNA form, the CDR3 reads TGTGCCAGCAGGGCCGGGGCTTGGACCGGGGAGCTGTTTTTT. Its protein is CASRAGAWTGELFF.

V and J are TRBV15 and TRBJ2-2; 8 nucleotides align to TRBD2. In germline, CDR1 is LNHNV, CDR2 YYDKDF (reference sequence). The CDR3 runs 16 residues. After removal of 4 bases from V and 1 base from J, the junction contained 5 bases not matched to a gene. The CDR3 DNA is TGTGCCACCAGCACCACTAGCGGAAGGAACACCGGGGAGCTGTTTTTT. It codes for CATSTTSGRNTGELFF.

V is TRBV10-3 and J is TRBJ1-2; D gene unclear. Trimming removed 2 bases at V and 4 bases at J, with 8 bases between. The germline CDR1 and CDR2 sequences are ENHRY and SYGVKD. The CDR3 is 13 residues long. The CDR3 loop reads CAISERQSYGYTF. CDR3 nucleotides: TGTGCCATCAGTGAGAGGCAGAGCTATGGCTACACCTTC.

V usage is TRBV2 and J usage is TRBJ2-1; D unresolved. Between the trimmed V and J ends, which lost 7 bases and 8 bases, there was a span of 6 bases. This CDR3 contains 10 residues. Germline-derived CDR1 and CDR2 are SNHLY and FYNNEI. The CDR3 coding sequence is TGTGCCAGCAAGGCTGATGAGCAGTTCTTC. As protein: CASKADEQFF.

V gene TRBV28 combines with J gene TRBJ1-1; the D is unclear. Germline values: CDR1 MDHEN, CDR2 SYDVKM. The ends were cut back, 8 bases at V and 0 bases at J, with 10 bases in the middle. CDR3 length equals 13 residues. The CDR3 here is CASFGPMNTEAFF. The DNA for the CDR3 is TGTGCCAGCTTTGGCCCCATGAACACTGAAGCTTTCTTT.

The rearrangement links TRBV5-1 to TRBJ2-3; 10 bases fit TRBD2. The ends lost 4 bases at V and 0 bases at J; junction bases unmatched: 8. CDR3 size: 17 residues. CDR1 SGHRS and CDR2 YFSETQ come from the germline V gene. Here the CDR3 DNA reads TGCGCCAGCAGCCCCCTTCTAGCGGGAGTTAGCACAGATACGCAGTATTTT. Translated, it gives CASSPLLAGVSTDTQYF.

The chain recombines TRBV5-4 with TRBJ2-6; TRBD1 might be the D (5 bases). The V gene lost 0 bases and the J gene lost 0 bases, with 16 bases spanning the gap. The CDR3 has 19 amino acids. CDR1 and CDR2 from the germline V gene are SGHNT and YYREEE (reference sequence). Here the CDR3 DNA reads TGTGCCAGCAGCTTGGCCAAGGGCAGGGTAGGCTCTGGGGCCAACGTCCTGACTTTC. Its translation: CASSLAKGRVGSGANVLTF. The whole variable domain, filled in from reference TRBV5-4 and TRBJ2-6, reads ETGVTQSPTHLIKTRGQQVTLRCSSQSGHNTVSWYQQALGQGPQFIFQYYREEENGRGNFPPRFSGLQFPNYSSELNVNALELDDSALYLCASSLAKGRVGSGANVLTFGAGSRLTVL.

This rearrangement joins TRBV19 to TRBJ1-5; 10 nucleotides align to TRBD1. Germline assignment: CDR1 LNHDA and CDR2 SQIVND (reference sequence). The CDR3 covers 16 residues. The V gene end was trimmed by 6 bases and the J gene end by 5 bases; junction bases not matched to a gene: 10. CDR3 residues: CASRDRGNGPHQPQHF. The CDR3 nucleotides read TGTGCCAGTAGGGACAGGGGGAATGGTCCCCATCAGCCCCAGCATTTT.

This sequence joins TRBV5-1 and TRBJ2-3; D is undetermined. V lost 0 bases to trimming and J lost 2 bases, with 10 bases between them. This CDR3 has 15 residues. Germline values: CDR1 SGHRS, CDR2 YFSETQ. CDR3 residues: CASSLAVRPTDTQYF. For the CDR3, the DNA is TGCGCCAGCAGCTTGGCCGTACGTCCCACAGATACGCAGTATTTT.

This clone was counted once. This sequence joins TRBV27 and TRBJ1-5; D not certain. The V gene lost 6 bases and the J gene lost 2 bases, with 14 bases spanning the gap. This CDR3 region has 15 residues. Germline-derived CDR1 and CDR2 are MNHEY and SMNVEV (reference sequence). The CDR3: CASRQMTVGNQPQHF. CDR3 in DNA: TGTGCCAGCAGGCAGATGACCGTAGGCAATCAGCCCCAGCATTTT.

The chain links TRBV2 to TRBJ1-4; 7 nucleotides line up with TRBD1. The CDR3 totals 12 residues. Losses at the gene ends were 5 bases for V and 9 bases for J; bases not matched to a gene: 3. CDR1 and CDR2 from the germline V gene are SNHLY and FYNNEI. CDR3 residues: CASSRDSKKLFF. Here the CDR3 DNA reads TGTGCCAGCAGTCGGGACAGTAAAAAACTGTTTTTT.

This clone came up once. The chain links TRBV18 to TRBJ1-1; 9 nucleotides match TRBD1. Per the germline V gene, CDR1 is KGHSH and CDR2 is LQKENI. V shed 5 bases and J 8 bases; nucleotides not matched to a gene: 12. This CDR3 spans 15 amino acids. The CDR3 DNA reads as TGTGCCAGCTCATCGCCCGGGACAGGGAGGACCGAAGCTTTCTTT. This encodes CASSSPGTGRTEAFF.

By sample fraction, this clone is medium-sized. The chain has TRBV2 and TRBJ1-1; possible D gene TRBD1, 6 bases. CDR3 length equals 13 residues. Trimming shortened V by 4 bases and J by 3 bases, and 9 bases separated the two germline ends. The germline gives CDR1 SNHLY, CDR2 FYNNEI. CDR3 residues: CASSAGAYTEAFF. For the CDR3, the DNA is TGTGCCAGCAGTGCGGGGGCCTACACTGAAGCTTTCTTT.

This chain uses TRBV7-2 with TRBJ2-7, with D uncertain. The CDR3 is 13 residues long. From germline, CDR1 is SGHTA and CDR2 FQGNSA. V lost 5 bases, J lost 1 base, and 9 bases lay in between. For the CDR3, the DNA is TGTGCCAGCAGCAGGGCTGGTTCCTACGAGCAGTACTTC. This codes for CASSRAGSYEQYF. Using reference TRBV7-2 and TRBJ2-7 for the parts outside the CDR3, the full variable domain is GAGVSQSPSNKVTEKGKDVELRCDPISGHTALYWYRQSLGQGLEFLIYFQGNSAPDKSGLPSDRFSAERTGGSVSTLTIQRTQQEDSAVYLCASSRAGSYEQYFGPGTRLTVT.

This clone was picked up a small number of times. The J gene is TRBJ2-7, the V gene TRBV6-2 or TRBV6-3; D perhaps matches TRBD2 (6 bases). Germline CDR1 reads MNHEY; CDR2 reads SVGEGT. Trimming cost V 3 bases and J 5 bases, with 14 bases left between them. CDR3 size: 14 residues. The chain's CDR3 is CASSYWSREDEQYF. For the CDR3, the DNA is TGTGCCAGCAGTTATTGGTCTAGGGAGGACGAGCAGTACTTC.